This T cell receptor beta chain was captured in a study of blood T cells in healthy people across ages. Findings and caveats of the study: Long-lived donors had more naive CD4+ cells and higher diversity than aged donors.

To note about this clonotype: Its specificity is unknown.

Trimming left V 1 base short and J 3 bases short, with 10 bases between. This CDR3 contains 14 residues. The germline V gene has CDR1 MNHEY and CDR2 SMNVEV (reference sequence). Aged roughly 6 to 90, donors were systemically healthy Caucasians from Russia. Together with a sample-barcoded 5' primer, a J-beta primer mix was included in a second PCR lasting about 7 to 12 cycles. Every cDNA molecule carried a tag from a template-switch adaptor bearing 12 random nucleotides. MiXCR, run by TCRdb on the 5' RACE reads, gives a single entry per CDR3 protein. Of 1.5 million to 2 million distinct CDR3 sequences in the sample, roughly 27% were seen once.

Sequenced sample: blood. The sequence was collected from a woman in her twenties or thirties in good health. The chain links TRBV27 to TRBJ2-7, with D hard to call. The CDR3 nucleotides read TGTGCCAGCAGTTTATACGGCCCAAACTACGAGCAGTACTTC. Amino acid sequence: CASSLYGPNYEQYF.